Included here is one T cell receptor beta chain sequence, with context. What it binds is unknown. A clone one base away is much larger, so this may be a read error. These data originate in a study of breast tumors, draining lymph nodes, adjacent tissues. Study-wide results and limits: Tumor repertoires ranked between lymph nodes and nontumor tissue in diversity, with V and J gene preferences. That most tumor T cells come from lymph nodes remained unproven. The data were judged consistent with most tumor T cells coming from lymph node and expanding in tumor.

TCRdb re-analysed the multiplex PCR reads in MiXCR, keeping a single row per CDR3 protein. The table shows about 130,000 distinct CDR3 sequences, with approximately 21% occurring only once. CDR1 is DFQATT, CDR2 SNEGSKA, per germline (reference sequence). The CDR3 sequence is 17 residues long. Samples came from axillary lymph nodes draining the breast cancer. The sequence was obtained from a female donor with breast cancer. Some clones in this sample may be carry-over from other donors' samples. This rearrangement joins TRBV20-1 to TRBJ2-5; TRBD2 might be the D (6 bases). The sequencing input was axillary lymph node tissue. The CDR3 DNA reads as TGCAGTGCTAGCCCCCATCGGGCTAGCGAGCTCCAAGAGACCCAGTGCTTC. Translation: CSASPHRASELQETQCF.